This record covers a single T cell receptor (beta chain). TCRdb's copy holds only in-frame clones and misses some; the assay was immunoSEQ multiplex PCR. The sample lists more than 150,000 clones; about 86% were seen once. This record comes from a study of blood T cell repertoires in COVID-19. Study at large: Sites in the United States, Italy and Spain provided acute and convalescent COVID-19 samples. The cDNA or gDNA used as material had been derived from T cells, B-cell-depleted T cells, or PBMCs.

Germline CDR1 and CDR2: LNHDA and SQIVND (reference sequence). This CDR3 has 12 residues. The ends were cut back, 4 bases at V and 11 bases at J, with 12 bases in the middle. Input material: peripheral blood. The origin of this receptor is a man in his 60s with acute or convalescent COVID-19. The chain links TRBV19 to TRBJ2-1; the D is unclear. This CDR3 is CASSTLGEQQFF. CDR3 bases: TGTGCCAGTAGTACGTTAGGAGAACAGCAGTTCTTC.